Sequencing of this TCR beta chain was carried out in a study of blood T cell repertoires in COVID-19. The protocol was immunoSEQ multiplex PCR, while the TCRdb copy is restricted to in-frame clones and leaves out a portion. The sample gives fewer than 500,000 clones, approximately 92% of which show up once; 1.1% is in the top ten. Trimming took 5 bases from V and 9 from J, leaving 11 bases between them. The CDR3 has 12 amino acids. Germline V gene lookup returns CDR1 SGHAT and CDR2 FQNNGV. Material for sequencing was PBMCs or T cells enriched from blood (not recorded which). This chain links TRBV11-2 with TRBJ2-1; unclear D gene. The clonotype was recovered from a man younger than 40 who had recovered from COVID-19. The CDR3 sequence: CASSPVGREQFF. The CDR3 coding sequence is TGTGCCAGCAGCCCGGTGGGCCGTGAGCAGTTCTTC. Together with reference TRBV11-2 and TRBJ2-1, the CDR3 gives the full variable domain: EAGVAQSPRYKIIEKRQSVAFWCNPISGHATLYWYQQILGQGPKLLIQFQNNGVVDDSQLPKDRFSAERLKGVDSTLKIQPAKLEDSAVYLCASSPVGREQFFGPGTRLTVL.